The clone carrying this TCR beta chain was seen only once. The sample originates from a study of blood T cell repertoires in COVID-19. Study as a whole: Samples representing acute and convalescent COVID-19 were sourced from the United States, Italy and Spain. Nucleic acid was either cDNA or gDNA, and it came from T cells, B-cell-depleted T cells, or PBMCs.

Authors' analysis steps: From reference gene primer amplification, estimates of nucleated cell counts were derived. The table came from immunoSEQ multiplex PCR; TCRdb's copy has only in-frame clones and leaves some out. V and J calls and clone size are as listed in that table; D and trimming were resolved from the DNA. The repertoire holds about 100,000 clones, with 85% to 90% as singletons. The CDR3 has 14 residues. The specimen was peripheral blood. This sequence was found in a man between 45 and 60 years old with active or convalescent COVID-19. The V and J genes are TRBV21-1 and TRBJ2-7; TRBD2, the table's D call, was not compared with the DNA. TRBV21-1 is shown as a pseudogene. CDR3 nucleotides: TGTGCCAGCAGCAAACCACGCCCCTACTACGAGCAGTACGTC. This codes for CASSKPRPYYEQYV.